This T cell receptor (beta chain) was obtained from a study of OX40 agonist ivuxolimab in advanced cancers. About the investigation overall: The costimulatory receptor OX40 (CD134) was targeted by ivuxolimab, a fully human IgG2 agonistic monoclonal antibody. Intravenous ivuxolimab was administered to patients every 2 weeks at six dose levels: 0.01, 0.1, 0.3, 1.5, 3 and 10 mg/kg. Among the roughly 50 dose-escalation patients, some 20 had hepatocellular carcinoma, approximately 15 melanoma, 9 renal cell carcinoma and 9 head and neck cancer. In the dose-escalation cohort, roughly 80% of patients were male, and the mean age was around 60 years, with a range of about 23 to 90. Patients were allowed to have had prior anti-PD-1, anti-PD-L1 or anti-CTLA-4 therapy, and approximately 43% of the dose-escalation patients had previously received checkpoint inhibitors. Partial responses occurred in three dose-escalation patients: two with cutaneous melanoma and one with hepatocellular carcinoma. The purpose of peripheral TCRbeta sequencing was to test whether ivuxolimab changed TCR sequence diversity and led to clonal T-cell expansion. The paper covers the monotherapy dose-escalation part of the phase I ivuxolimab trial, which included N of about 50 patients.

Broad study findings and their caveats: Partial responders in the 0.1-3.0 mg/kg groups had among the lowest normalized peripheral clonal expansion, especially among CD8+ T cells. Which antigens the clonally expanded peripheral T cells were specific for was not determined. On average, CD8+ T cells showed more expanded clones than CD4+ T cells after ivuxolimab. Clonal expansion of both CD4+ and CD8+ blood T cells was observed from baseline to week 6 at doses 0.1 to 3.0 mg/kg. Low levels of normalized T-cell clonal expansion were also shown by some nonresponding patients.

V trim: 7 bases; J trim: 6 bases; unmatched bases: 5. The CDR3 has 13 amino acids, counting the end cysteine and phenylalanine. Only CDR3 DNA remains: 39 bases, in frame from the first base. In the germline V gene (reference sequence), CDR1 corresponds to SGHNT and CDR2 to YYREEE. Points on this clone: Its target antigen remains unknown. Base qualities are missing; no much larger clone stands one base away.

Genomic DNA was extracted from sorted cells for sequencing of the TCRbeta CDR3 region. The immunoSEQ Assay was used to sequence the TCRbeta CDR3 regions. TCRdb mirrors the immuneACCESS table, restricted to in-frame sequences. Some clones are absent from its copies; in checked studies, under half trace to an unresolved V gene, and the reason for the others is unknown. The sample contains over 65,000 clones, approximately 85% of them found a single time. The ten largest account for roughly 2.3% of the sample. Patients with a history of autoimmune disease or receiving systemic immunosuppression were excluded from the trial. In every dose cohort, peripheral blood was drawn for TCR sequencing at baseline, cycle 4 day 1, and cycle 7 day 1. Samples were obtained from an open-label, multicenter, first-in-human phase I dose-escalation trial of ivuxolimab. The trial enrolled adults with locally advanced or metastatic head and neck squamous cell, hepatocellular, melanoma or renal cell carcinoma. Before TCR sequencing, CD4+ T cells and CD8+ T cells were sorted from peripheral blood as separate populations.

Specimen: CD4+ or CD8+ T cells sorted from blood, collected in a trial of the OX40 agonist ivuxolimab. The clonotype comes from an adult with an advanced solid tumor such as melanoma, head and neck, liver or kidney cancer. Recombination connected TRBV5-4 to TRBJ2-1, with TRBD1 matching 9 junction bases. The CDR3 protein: CASRDRATNEQFF. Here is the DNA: TGTGCCAGCCGGGACAGGGCCACCAATGAGCAGTTCTTC.